This entry lists 12 T cell receptor beta chains sequenced from one sample in a study of OX40 agonist ivuxolimab in advanced cancers. Some clones are missing from TCRdb's copy, which holds only in-frame ones; the method was immunoSEQ multiplex PCR. In the table there are nearly 80,000 clones, about four fifths of which are singletons. The sample consisted of CD4+ or CD8+ T cells sorted from blood, taken in a trial of the OX40 agonist ivuxolimab. The receptors shown here come from an adult with an advanced solid tumor such as melanoma, head and neck, liver or kidney cancer.

This chain connects TRBV29-1 to TRBJ1-1; tentatively, D is TRBD1 (5 bases). The germline V gene encodes CDR1 SQVTM and CDR2 ANQGSEA. V lost 6 bases and J 4 bases, leaving 12 bases between the germline ends. The CDR3 runs to 12 residues. The CDR3 region is CSVRVQGTEAFF. In DNA form, the CDR3 reads TGCAGCGTCAGGGTTCAGGGCACTGAAGCTTTCTTT.

This chain uses TRBV5-1 with TRBJ2-7, with 7 bases matching TRBD2. Looked up from germline, CDR1 is SGHRS and CDR2 is YFSETQ. The CDR3 sequence is 15 residues long. The J segment lost 1 base and the V segment lost 4 bases, leaving 8 bases of the junction unmatched. Here the CDR3 DNA reads TGCGCCAGCAGCGGTAGCGGGTTAAGGTCCTACGAGCAGTACTTC. This gives the protein CASSGSGLRSYEQYF.

The V call is TRBV10-3, the J call TRBJ2-2; no definite D call. Trimming cost V 10 bases and J 3 bases, with 9 bases left between them. This CDR3 spans 12 amino acids. Germline CDR1 ENHRY, CDR2 SYGVKD. CDR3 DNA sequence: TGTGCCACCCGTTTATACACCGGGGAGCTGTTTTTT. It is translated as CATRLYTGELFF.

The chain combines TRBV11-2 with TRBJ1-6, with 7 bases aligning to TRBD1. There are 15 residues in the CDR3. Germline trimming cut 5 bases from V and 7 bases from J; bases unmatched to any gene: 8. Germline CDR1 reads SGHAT; CDR2 reads FQNNGV. This chain's CDR3 is CASSPEGTANSPLHF. CDR3 DNA sequence: TGTGCCAGCAGCCCGGAGGGGACAGCAAATTCACCCCTCCACTTT. Using reference TRBV11-2 and TRBJ1-6 for the parts outside the CDR3, the full variable domain is EAGVAQSPRYKIIEKRQSVAFWCNPISGHATLYWYQQILGQGPKLLIQFQNNGVVDDSQLPKDRFSAERLKGVDSTLKIQPAKLEDSAVYLCASSPEGTANSPLHFGNGTRLTVT.

The gene calls are TRBV7-2 and TRBJ2-1; the match to TRBD1 covers 7 bases. This CDR3 region has 16 residues. The V and J ends lost 1 base and 5 bases, in that order; junction bases with no gene match: 8. The V gene's germline CDR1 is SGHTA and CDR2 FQGNSA. CDR3: CASSLVSTGKHNEQFF. In nucleotides, the CDR3 is TGTGCCAGCAGCTTAGTCTCGACAGGGAAGCACAATGAGCAGTTCTTC.

V is TRBV11-2 and J is TRBJ2-1; D is unresolved. V dropped 5 bases and J dropped 6 bases, with 8 bases sitting between them. Looked up from germline, CDR1 is SGHAT and CDR2 is FQNNGV. The CDR3 spans 12 residues. The CDR3 DNA reads as TGTGCCAGCAGCCTCCGGACCAATGAGCAGTTCTTC. This codes for CASSLRTNEQFF.

The rearrangement joins TRBV7-7 to TRBJ2-7; D possibly corresponds to TRBD2 (6 bases). Germline V gene sequence: CDR1 SSHAT, CDR2 FNYEAQ (reference sequence). Trimming shortened V by 5 bases and J by 3 bases, and 17 bases separated the two germline ends. This CDR3 spans 15 amino acids. The CDR3 loop reads CASSHRGFRHYEQYF. The CDR3 DNA reads TGTGCCAGCAGCCACCGGGGGTTCCGACACTACGAGCAGTACTTC.

This sequence joins TRBV7-9 and TRBJ1-6; D unclear. Germline lookup yields CDR1 SEHNR and CDR2 FQNEAQ (reference sequence). The CDR3 is 15 residues long. V lost 1 base and J lost 9, with 13 bases in between. Here the CDR3 reads CASSLGAVTSSPLHF. The DNA for the CDR3 is TGTGCCAGCAGCTTAGGTGCAGTAACAAGTTCACCCCTCCACTTT.

The V gene is TRBV19, the J gene TRBJ2-2; 9 positions match TRBD1. V was clipped by 1 base and J by 5 bases; unmatched bases: 5. Germline V CDR1 and CDR2: LNHDA, SQIVND (reference sequence). The CDR3 covers 16 residues. The CDR3 protein is CASSIGDRVKTGELFF. DNA of the CDR3: TGTGCCAGTAGTATAGGGGACAGGGTTAAAACCGGGGAGCTGTTTTTT.

The chain combines TRBV2 with TRBJ2-5; 8 positions agree with TRBD1. Germline V gene sequence: CDR1 SNHLY, CDR2 FYNNEI. This CDR3 spans 16 amino acids. The junction had 10 bases not matched to a gene; V was cut back by 0 bases and J by 7 bases. The CDR3 spells CASSEAPQGAVGTQYF. In DNA, the CDR3 is TGTGCCAGCAGTGAAGCGCCCCAGGGGGCTGTCGGGACCCAGTACTTC.

This sequence joins TRBV5-4 and TRBJ1-1; D unresolved. Germline V gene lookup returns CDR1 SGHNT and CDR2 YYREEE (reference sequence). The V gene lost 0 bases and the J gene lost 5 bases, with 14 bases spanning the gap. The CDR3 extends over 15 amino acids. CDR3 amino acids: CASSLEPTPGTEAFF. CDR3 DNA: TGTGCCAGCAGCTTGGAACCGACCCCGGGGACTGAAGCTTTCTTT.

The chain couples TRBV5-1 to TRBJ2-3, with D maybe TRBD2 (6 bases). Germline V gives CDR1 SGHRS, CDR2 YFSETQ. The ends were cut back, 0 bases at V and 4 bases at J, with 9 bases in the middle. The length of the CDR3 is 14 residues. This chain's CDR3 is CASSLDGRSDTQYF. The CDR3 DNA sequence: TGCGCCAGCAGCTTGGACGGGAGATCAGATACGCAGTATTTT.